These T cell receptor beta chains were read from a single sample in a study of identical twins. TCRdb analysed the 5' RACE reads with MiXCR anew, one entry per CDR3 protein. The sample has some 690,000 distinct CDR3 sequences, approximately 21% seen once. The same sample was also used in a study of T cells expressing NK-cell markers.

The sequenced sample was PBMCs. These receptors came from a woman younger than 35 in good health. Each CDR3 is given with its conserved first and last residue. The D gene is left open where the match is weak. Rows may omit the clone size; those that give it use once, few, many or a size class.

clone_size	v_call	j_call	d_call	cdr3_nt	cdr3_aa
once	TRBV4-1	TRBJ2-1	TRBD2	TGCGCCAGCAGAACCAGTGCGGGGGACCTGTACAATGAGCAGTTCTTC	CASRTSAGDLYNEQFF
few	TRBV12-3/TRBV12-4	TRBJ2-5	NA	TGTGCCAGCAGTACAGGAGTCCGGGAGACCCAGTACTTC	CASSTGVRETQYF
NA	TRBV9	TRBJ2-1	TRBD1	TGTGCCAGCCAAGGGACAGGGACTCATGAGCAGTTCTTC	CASQGTGTHEQFF
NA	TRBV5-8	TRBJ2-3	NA	TGTGCCAGCAGCTTGTGGGTCACCCACGTCGCAGATACGCAGTATTTT	CASSLWVTHVADTQYF
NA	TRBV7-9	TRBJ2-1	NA	TGTGCCAGCAGACCAGAACGGGTGGGTGGCCGAAATGAGCAGTTCTTC	CASRPERVGGRNEQFF
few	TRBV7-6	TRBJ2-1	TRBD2	TGTGCCAGCAGCCCTACGACTAGCGGGATTTACAATGAGCAGTTCTTC	CASSPTTSGIYNEQFF
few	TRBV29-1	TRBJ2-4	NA	TGCAGCGTTGAAGATTTCTCCGTCGCCAAAAACATTCAGTACTTC	CSVEDFSVAKNIQYF
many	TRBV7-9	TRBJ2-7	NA	TGTGCCAGCAGCCGGGACCCCAAAGTGTACGAGCAGTACTTC	CASSRDPKVYEQYF
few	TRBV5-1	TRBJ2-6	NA	TGCGCCAGCAGCTCTCAAGGGTCTGGGGCCAACGTCCTGACTTTC	CASSSQGSGANVLTF
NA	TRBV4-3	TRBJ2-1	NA	TGCGCCAGCACCCAAGATCGGAGGGGCTACTACAATGAGCAGTTCTTC	CASTQDRRGYYNEQFF
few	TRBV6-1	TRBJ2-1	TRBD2	TGTGCCAGCACGACTAGCGGGGGAGTTGGGGAGCAGTTCTTC	CASTTSGGVGEQFF
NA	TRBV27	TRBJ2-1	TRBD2	TGTGCCAGCAGCCGACAGGGAGCGGGAGGGCTGAGTGAGCAGTTCTTC	CASSRQGAGGLSEQFF
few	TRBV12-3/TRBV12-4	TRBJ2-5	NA	TGTGCCAGCGGCATACAAGAGACCCAGTACTTC	CASGIQETQYF
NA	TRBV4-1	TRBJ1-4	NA	TGCGCCAGCAGCCAAGATTGGGACCTGGGGAGACGAACGGCAAATGAAAAACTGTTTTTT	CASSQDWDLGRRTANEKLFF
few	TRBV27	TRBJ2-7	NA	TGTGCCAGCAGAGGAGCGCGAGGGTACGAGCAGTACTTC	CASRGARGYEQYF
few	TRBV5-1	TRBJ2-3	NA	TGCGCCAGCAGCAGACAAGACACAGATACGCAGTATTTT	CASSRQDTDTQYF
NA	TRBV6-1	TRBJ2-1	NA	TGTGCCAGCAGTCCCCCCGGGTTCCCCCACAATGAGCAGTTCTTC	CASSPPGFPHNEQFF
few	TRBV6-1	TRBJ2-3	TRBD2	TGTGCCAGCAGGCATGCTAGCGGGGGGCGTTCGTATACGCAGTATTTT	CASRHASGGRSYTQYF
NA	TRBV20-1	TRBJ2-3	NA	TGCAGTGCAGGCGGGACCCGACCTACGGATACGCAGTATTTT	CSAGGTRPTDTQYF
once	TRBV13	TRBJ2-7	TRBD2	TGTGCCAGCAGCTATATAGCGGGAGTTTCAAGGACCTACGAGCAGTACTTC	CASSYIAGVSRTYEQYF
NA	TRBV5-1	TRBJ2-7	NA	TGCGCCAGCAGCTTGCGTGGGTGGGGAGAGGACGAGCAGTACTTC	CASSLRGWGEDEQYF
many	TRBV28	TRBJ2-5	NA	TGTGCCAGCAGCGTAGGACGCCGGGGGACCCAGTACTTC	CASSVGRRGTQYF
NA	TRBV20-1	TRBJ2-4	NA	TGCAGTGCTGTCCCTTGGGGGTTAGCCAAAAACATTCAGTACTTC	CSAVPWGLAKNIQYF
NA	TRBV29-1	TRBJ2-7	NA	TGCAGCGTTGGACTTCGATACTCCTACGAGCAGTACTTC	CSVGLRYSYEQYF
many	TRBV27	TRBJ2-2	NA	TGTGCCAGCAGTTTATTAACGTCCGGGGAGCTGTTTTTT	CASSLLTSGELFF
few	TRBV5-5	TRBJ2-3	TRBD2	TGTGCCAGCAGAGATGGACTAGCTAGCACAGATACGCAGTATTTT	CASRDGLASTDTQYF
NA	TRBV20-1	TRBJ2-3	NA	TGCAGCAGGGACGGAACCTCAGATACGCAGTATTTT	CSRDGTSDTQYF
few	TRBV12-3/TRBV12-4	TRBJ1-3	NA	TGCTGCACAGGGTTGGGAAACACCATATATTTT	CCTGLGNTIYF
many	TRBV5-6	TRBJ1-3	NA	TGTGCCAGCGCCCGGGACGCTGGCTCTGGAAACACCATATATTTT	CASARDAGSGNTIYF
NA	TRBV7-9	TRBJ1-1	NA	TGTGCCAGCAGCTCCGCGGGACGGGTCTTGAACACTGAAGCTTTCTTT	CASSSAGRVLNTEAFF
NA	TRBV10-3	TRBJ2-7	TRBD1	TGTGCCATCACCGTGGACAGGGGAATTCCCTACGAGCAGTACTTC	CAITVDRGIPYEQYF